The TCR beta chain under discussion was sequenced for a study of PD-1 blockade in classical Hodgkin lymphoma. About the study: Treatment was intravenous nivolumab, 3 mg/kg every 2 weeks, until progression. Study results and limitations: No one has yet defined what causes the repertoire differences, which may be disease activity or prior therapy. Similar baseline diversity was found in complete responders and newly diagnosed patients.

Concerning this clone: Its cognate antigen is unknown.

As to time point: cycle 4 day 1 (C4D1), after six to seven weeks of nivolumab. Each patient relapsed following autologous stem cell transplantation, and prior brentuximab vedotin exposure differed. Magnetic negative selection was used to purify CD4+ T cells from thawed PBMCs. Only in-frame clones appear in the TCRdb table, and some are missing; sequencing was by immunoSEQ multiplex PCR. The data show 5,000 to 7,500 clones, roughly 86% seen once. CDR3 size: 13 residues. Deletions cut 11 bases from V and 3 bases from J, with 16 bases between. Germline assignment: CDR1 LGHNA and CDR2 YNFKEQ. The V gene is TRBV4-2, the J gene TRBJ1-1; possibly TRBD1 for D (5 bases). The receptor was derived from a human donor with classical Hodgkin lymphoma. The material was CD4+ T cells from blood, obtained before the fourth cycle of nivolumab. CDR3 loop: CASATPQDTEAFF. The CDR3 coding sequence is TGTGCCTCCGCCACTCCACAGGACACTGAAGCTTTCTTT.